A single sample is the source of the 8 T cell receptor beta chains below, sequenced in a study of CD8 T cells in ankylosing spondylitis. TCRdb fed the 5' RACE reads into MiXCR, producing one record per CDR3 protein. The repertoire holds about 300,000 distinct CDR3 sequences, 20% to 25% seen once, with roughly 4% in the top ten. The sequencing sample was made of blood, either unsorted or a sorted T cell fraction (not recorded which). The origin of the receptors is a female donor with ankylosing spondylitis or in good health (not recorded which).

This CDR3 reads CASGLAGQGHEQYF. The CDR3 coding sequence is TGTGCTAGTGGTCTCGCGGGACAGGGTCACGAGCAGTACTTC. V usage is TRBV12-5 and J usage is TRBJ2-7, with 9 positions matching TRBD1. The length of the CDR3 is 14 residues. CDR1 is LGHNT, CDR2 FRNRAP, per germline. The trim removed 5 bases at V and 5 bases at J, leaving 7 bases unmatched.

This clonotype has only a few counts. The chain has TRBV4-3 and TRBJ2-3, with 15 positions matching TRBD2. The germline CDR1 and CDR2 sequences are LGHNA and YSLEER. The CDR3 runs to 17 residues. Trimming cost V 0 bases and J 4 bases; bases outside gene matches: 2. CDR3 DNA: TGCGCCAGCAGCCAAGATGGGACTAGCGGGAGGCCAGATACGCAGTATTTT. The encoded protein is CASSQDGTSGRPDTQYF.

The table lists this clonotype with many counts. This chain joins TRBV29-1 and TRBJ2-5, with TRBD2 identical over 11 bases. Germline assignment: CDR1 SQVTM and CDR2 ANQGSEA. The CDR3 spans 14 residues. V shed 4 bases, J shed 1 base, and the junction held 2 bases outside the gene matches. The CDR3 DNA sequence: TGCAGCGTTGCGACTAGCGGGGCCCAAGAGACCCAGTACTTC. Amino acids: CSVATSGAQETQYF.

This clonotype was seen repeatedly, ten times or more. V gene TRBV2 combines with J gene TRBJ2-7, with 11 bases identical to TRBD1. V dropped 4 bases and J dropped 7; count of bases not matched to a gene: 15. Germline V gene sequence: CDR1 SNHLY, CDR2 FYNNEI. The CDR3 has 17 amino acids. CDR3: CASSAIRPGQGVSEQYF. CDR3 DNA: TGTGCCAGCAGTGCTATCAGACCGGGACAGGGGGTTAGTGAGCAGTACTTC.

This sequence joins TRBV7-3 and TRBJ2-2; no reliable D call. V was shortened by 7 bases and J by 4 bases, with 13 bases between the two germline ends. In germline, CDR1 is SGHTA, CDR2 FQGTGA. The CDR3 is made up of 14 amino acids. CDR3 amino acids: CASTLRLGTGELFF. CDR3 in DNA: TGTGCCAGCACCCTGAGGCTGGGCACCGGGGAGCTGTTTTTT.

This clonotype was found a few times. J is TRBJ1-2 and V is TRBV7-9; 7 positions agree with TRBD1. From germline, CDR1 is SEHNR and CDR2 FQNEAQ (reference sequence). The CDR3 contains 15 residues. J gave up 4 bases and V 5 bases, and 10 bases lay outside the gene matches. Here the CDR3 DNA reads TGTGCCAGCAGCACGTCGACAGGGCGGGCCTATGGCTACACCTTC. Amino acid sequence: CASSTSTGRAYGYTF.

The table lists this clonotype with a few counts. The chain recombines TRBV3-1 with TRBJ1-2; tentative D call: TRBD1 (5 bases). Germline CDR1 and CDR2: LGHDT and YNNKEL (reference sequence). The CDR3 runs 16 residues. Trimming pared 0 bases from V and 7 bases from J, leaving 18 bases between. CDR3 residues: CASSQDRRTRAGGYTF. CDR3 coding DNA: TGTGCCAGCAGCCAAGATAGGAGGACAAGAGCAGGTGGCTACACCTTC.

The chain has TRBV7-2 and TRBJ2-1, with D perhaps TRBD1 (6 bases). The CDR3 length is 12 residues. Germline V gene lookup returns CDR1 SGHTA and CDR2 FQGNSA. V was clipped by 5 bases and J by 10 bases, with 12 bases between them. DNA of the CDR3: TGTGCCAGCAGCCCCCACAGGGAGGAGCAGTTCTTC. This codes for CASSPHREEQFF.